This T cell receptor beta chain emerged from a study of T cells in Graves' hyperthyroidism and ophthalmopathy (dated by TCRdb to between 2018 and 2021). In the study overall: Peripheral blood was sampled at the time of initial diagnosis, prior to any treatment. Whether ophthalmopathy could be predicted prospectively was tested in an independent validation cohort made up of some 20 hyperthyroidism patients plus 17 patients who later progressed to ophthalmopathy. The approximately 98 discovery patients were randomly divided into training and test sets at a 7:3 ratio. According to the paper, TCR Vbeta CDR3 sequencing was carried out on more than 120 peripheral blood samples, which came from fewer than 50 ophthalmopathy, around 75 hyperthyroidism and about 17 progressor patients. Once sampling was done, hyperthyroidism patients were given methimazole at a starting dose of 30 mg daily, whereas ophthalmopathy patients were given high-dose intravenous methylprednisolone. In several Graves' hyperthyroidism patients, the study also compared T-cell repertoires from thyroid tissue with T-cell repertoires from blood. A discovery cohort of around 98 patients, 43 with Graves' ophthalmopathy and roughly 59 with stable Graves' hyperthyroidism, was used to find distinguishing TCR V-J signatures.

Amplification of TCR beta CDR3 regions was carried out from RNA transcripts. For the first round of RT-PCR on the TCR CDR3, the HTBI primer set was used together with the Qiagen OneStep RT-PCR kit. A second multiplex PCR round built the libraries, followed by size selection and purification. Paired-end sequencing of the libraries was performed with 100 bp reads on an Illumina HiSeq2000. The source study handled its data this way. SOAPnuke was used to process the raw data, throwing out any read that contained adapters or uncalled bases, had a mean Phred below 15, or lacked an exact constant-primer or identifier match. COPE v1.2.5 was used to merge the high-quality paired reads, and each unique nucleotide sequence was defined as a clonotype. Clonotypes were aligned to IMGT TRBV, TRBD and TRBJ reference segments using MiTCR v1.1. The analysis was restricted to V-J combinations with a frequency above 0.0001, which together covered around 99% of the repertoires. A TCS score was defined as the ratio of F50 (clonal expansion) to E x V (chaos), with BLOSUM62-based TCRdist applied between CDR3 peptides within each V-J. Welch's t-statistics and random forest reduced just over 500 V-J features to fewer than 15, which were used in a naive Bayes classifier (R e1071). Through fastp at Q25 and MiXCR, TCRdb rebuilt clones from the public reads, retaining in-frame beta chains. Identical CDR3 proteins give one entry, which carries the most common genes and DNA. What appears here as the V and J calls and clone size reflects TCRdb's work, not the paper's. The sample yields approximately 700,000 distinct CDR3 sequences; about 15% were counted once. The ten largest clonotypes hold approximately 8% of the sample.

What the authors observed across the whole study: Sample size was not statistically predetermined, and investigators were not blinded to group allocation. In validation, progression to ophthalmopathy was predicted by the model with 65% to 71% sensitivity and around 76% specificity, a median of about 6.4 months before onset. Most expanded thyroid clonotypes (frequency above 0.001) were also detected in blood, suggesting blood repertoires may reflect thyroid immune responses. A 13 V-J signature model separated ophthalmopathy from stable hyperthyroidism, with just over 85% sensitivity and 81.08% specificity in cross-validation and 80%/75% in testing.

Concerning this clonotype itself: The clone's antigen remains unknown. Per-base quality was not reported, and no clone a single base away is much larger than it.

V loses 2 bases of germline sequence and J loses 2 bases, and the interval between the two ends is 10 bases. Taken from cysteine to phenylalanine, the CDR3 has 14 residues. The entry retains the CDR3 DNA only, 42 bases that are in frame from base 1. The germline V gene specifies SGHTA as CDR1 and FQGNSA as CDR2. Stable Graves' hyperthyroidism was defined as the absence of progression to ophthalmopathy over 18 months of follow-up. Hyperthyroidism patients were newly diagnosed, had a disease duration of under 2 months, and were aged 18 to 65 years. Exclusion was applied to patients with uncontrolled infections, other autoimmune diseases, pregnancy or lactation. Diagnoses were established on the basis of clinical symptoms, serum thyroxine and TRAb, thyroid ultrasound, and orbital computed tomography. PBMCs were isolated from 7.5 to 10 ml of fresh peripheral blood by Ficoll-Paque density gradient centrifugation. Trizol reagent was used to extract total RNA, and RNA quality was then checked on an Agilent 2100 Bioanalyzer.

What was sequenced was blood. Here the chain combines TRBV7-2 and TRBJ2-7, with the D gene possibly TRBD1 or TRBD2, each one fitting 6 bases. The receptor was isolated from a man between 18 and 29 years old with Graves' hyperthyroidism. The nucleotide sequence is given as TGTGCCAGCAGCTTATGGGGGGACACCTACGAGCAGTACTTC. It translates to CASSLWGDTYEQYF. When the CDR3 is completed using the reference TRBV7-2 and TRBJ2-7 genes on either side, the full variable domain is GAGVSQSPSNKVTEKGKDVELRCDPISGHTALYWYRQSLGQGLEFLIYFQGNSAPDKSGLPSDRFSAERTGGSVSTLTIQRTQQEDSAVYLCASSLWGDTYEQYFGPGTRLTVT.